This TCR beta chain was captured by sequencing in a study of control samples from healthy donors and cancer patients. CDR1 is SGHAT, CDR2 FQNNGV, per germline. This CDR3 has 15 residues. V shed 1 base and J shed 7 bases, with 14 bases lying between them. Generated by immunoSEQ multiplex PCR, the TCRdb table keeps only in-frame clones and is missing some. The sample shows roughly 100,000 clones, 91% of them seen only once. The V and J genes are TRBV11-2 and TRBJ2-1, with D possibly matching TRBD1 (5 bases). The source is a woman in her 30s in good health. The specimen was blood. CDR3 nucleotides: TGTGCCAGCAGCTTAGCCGCAGGGTCCGGTAATGAGCAGTTCTTC. Protein sequence: CASSLAAGSGNEQFF.